These 23 T cell receptor beta chains were sequenced from one sample in a study of blood T cell repertoires in COVID-19. Sequencing used immunoSEQ multiplex PCR; TCRdb keeps in-frame clones, though not all of them. The repertoire holds 130,000 or so clones, roughly 83% seen once, with 1.4% in the top ten. Sequencing was performed on peripheral blood. The receptors originated from a man aged 55 to 69 with acute or convalescent COVID-19.

This clone was seen just once. V usage is TRBV5-1 and J usage is TRBJ2-6; TRBD1 is a possible D gene (6 bases). V lost 0 bases and J 4 bases, leaving 8 bases between the germline ends. The CDR3 runs to 15 residues. Germline loops: CDR1 SGHRS, CDR2 YFSETQ. The CDR3 coding sequence is TGCGCCAGCAGCTTGGCAGGGGTCGGGGCCAACGTCCTGACTTTC. It specifies CASSLAGVGANVLTF.

This clone was detected only once. The CDR3 loop is CSVAPFGVGTEAFF. The CDR3 coding sequence is TGCAGCGTTGCCCCCTTCGGGGTCGGCACTGAAGCTTTCTTT. This sequence joins TRBV29-1 and TRBJ1-1; D unclear. CDR3 length equals 14 residues. V was pared by 4 bases and J by 4 bases, with 16 bases between. Germline-derived CDR1 and CDR2 are SQVTM and ANQGSEA.

J is TRBJ2-1 and V is TRBV7-9, with a tentative D call TRBD2 (5 bases). Trimming left V 1 base short and J 4 bases short, with 11 bases between. The CDR3 totals 15 residues. Per germline, CDR1 SEHNR and CDR2 FQNEAQ (reference sequence). The CDR3 DNA follows: TGTGCCAGCAGCTTAGGGGCGGGCCAATACAATGAGCAGTTCTTC. Translated, it gives CASSLGAGQYNEQFF.

The chain combines TRBV7-8 with TRBJ1-2; D not resolved. Germline-derived CDR1 and CDR2 are SGHVS and FQNEAQ. V shed 3 bases and J shed 8 bases, with 16 bases lying between them. The length of the CDR3 is 14 residues. The CDR3, as DNA: TGTGCCAGCAGCTTTGAGGAAGGTCGGCGAGGCTACACCTTC. Translation gives CASSFEEGRRGYTF.

Regarding this clone: The sample holds other DNA sequences that translate to the same CDR3. CDR3 loop: CASSLGTGGNQPQHF. The CDR3 DNA reads TGCGCCAGCAGCTTGGGGACAGGGGGTAATCAGCCCCAGCATTTT. V gene TRBV5-1 combines with J gene TRBJ1-5; 10 positions match TRBD1. The V gene end was trimmed by 0 bases and the J gene end by 4 bases; junction bases not matched to a gene: 1. Germline CDR1 SGHRS, CDR2 YFSETQ. CDR3 size: 15 residues.

The V call is TRBV6-1, the J call TRBJ2-5; D may be TRBD1 (5 bases). V lost 3 bases to trimming and J lost 2 bases, with 10 bases between them. This CDR3 region has 14 residues. Germline V gene sequence: CDR1 MNHNS, CDR2 SASEGT. CDR3 sequence reads: CASSDDRRQETQYF. The CDR3 DNA sequence: TGTGCCAGCAGTGATGACAGAAGACAAGAGACCCAGTACTTC.

The chain has TRBV12-3 or TRBV12-4 and TRBJ2-2; D is undetermined. The V end was cut by 5 bases, the J end by 6 bases, with 10 bases between. The CDR3 length is 13 residues. The CDR3: CASSLTWPGELFF. In DNA form, the CDR3 reads TGTGCCAGCAGTCTTACCTGGCCCGGGGAGCTGTTTTTT.

This chain links TRBV27 with TRBJ1-6, with 9 bases lining up with TRBD1. From germline, CDR1 is MNHEY and CDR2 SMNVEV (reference sequence). The trim removed 6 bases at V and 7 bases at J, leaving 10 bases unmatched. This CDR3 contains 16 residues. The CDR3 protein is CASSPSAGQGNSPLHF. The CDR3 nucleotides read TGTGCCAGCAGCCCCTCTGCTGGACAGGGGAATTCACCCCTCCACTTT.

This clone was seen only once. V is TRBV5-1 and J is TRBJ1-1; no firm D call. The CDR3 consists of 15 residues. V dropped 4 bases and J dropped 4 bases, with 17 bases sitting between them. Germline V gene data show CDR1 as SGHRS and CDR2 as YFSETQ. CDR3 nucleotides: TGCGCCAGCAGCAAGGACGGAGGTTTTAGCACTGAAGCTTTCTTT. It encodes CASSKDGGFSTEAFF. Combining the CDR3 with reference TRBV5-1 and TRBJ1-1 gives the whole variable domain KAGVTQTPRYLIKTRGQQVTLSCSPISGHRSVSWYQQTPGQGLQFLFEYFSETQRNKGNFPGRFSGRQFSNSRSEMNVSTLELGDSALYLCASSKDGGFSTEAFFGQGTRLTVV.

The V gene is TRBV28, the J gene TRBJ2-7; 9 positions match TRBD1. V dropped 6 bases and J dropped 7; count of bases not matched to a gene: 16. Germline V lookup: CDR1 MDHEN, CDR2 SYDVKM. There are 16 residues in the CDR3. CDR3 DNA sequence: TGTGCCAGCAGAGAAGGCCTTGGACAGGGGAGATGGGAGCAGTACTTC. Its protein product is CASREGLGQGRWEQYF.

This sequence joins TRBV19 and TRBJ1-2, with 10 bases matching TRBD1. The CDR3 has 17 amino acids. V shed 6 bases, J shed 3 bases, and the junction held 13 bases outside the gene matches. Germline CDR1 and CDR2: LNHDA and SQIVND (reference sequence). This chain's CDR3 is CASSPTSAGTGDYGYTF. The CDR3 DNA is TGTGCCAGTAGCCCTACAAGTGCCGGGACAGGGGACTATGGCTACACCTTC.

The V call is TRBV2, the J call TRBJ1-2; D might be TRBD1 (6 bases). CDR1 is SNHLY, CDR2 FYNNEI, per germline. The CDR3 contains 13 residues. Trimming left V 7 bases short and J 6 bases short, with 15 bases between. The CDR3 nucleotides read TGTGCCAGCATGAGGGAGAACAGGGATGGCTACACCTTC. Its protein is CASMRENRDGYTF. The full variable domain, completed using reference TRBV2 and TRBJ1-2, is EPEVTQTPSHQVTQMGQEVILRCVPISNHLYFYWYRQILGQKVEFLVSFYNNEISEKSEIFDDQFSVERPDGSNFTLKIRSTKLEDSAMYFCASMRENRDGYTFGSGTRLTVV.

The rearrangement joins TRBV5-1 to TRBJ2-5; 9 nucleotides line up with TRBD2. The germline V gene encodes CDR1 SGHRS and CDR2 YFSETQ. The V and J ends lost 0 bases and 0 bases, in that order; junction bases with no gene match: 6. The CDR3 extends over 17 amino acids. CDR3 coding DNA: TGCGCCAGCAGCTTGGGGGGACTAGCAGAGTACCAAGAGACCCAGTACTTC. Translated, it gives CASSLGGLAEYQETQYF.

The CDR3 spells CASSPEGEGHGYTF. Here the CDR3 DNA reads TGTGCCAGCAGCCCGGAGGGGGAGGGTCATGGCTACACCTTC. The rearrangement uses TRBV9 and TRBJ1-2; D might be TRBD1 (6 bases). Germline CDR1 reads SGDLS; CDR2 reads YYNGEE. CDR3 length: 14 residues. V was clipped by 4 bases and J by 6 bases, with 16 bases between them.

The chain joins TRBV20-1 to TRBJ1-2, with D uncertain. Trimming took 3 bases from V and 1 from J, leaving 6 bases between them. CDR1 and CDR2 (germline): DFQATT, SNEGSKA (reference sequence). The CDR3 sequence is 12 residues long. The CDR3 here is CSASPYNYGYTF. As DNA, the CDR3 is TGCAGTGCTAGTCCCTATAACTATGGCTACACCTTC.

The chain uses TRBV4-2 and TRBJ2-1, with a tentative D call TRBD1 (6 bases). V was pared by 0 bases and J by 9 bases, with 18 bases between. Germline CDR1 and CDR2: LGHNA and YNFKEQ. This CDR3 comprises 16 residues. CDR3 sequence (DNA): TGTGCCAGCAGCCAAGAGGGGGCGAACCTTGGCGGTGAGCAGTTCTTC. Its protein product is CASSQEGANLGGEQFF.

This rearrangement joins TRBV27 to TRBJ2-5, with 7 bases that match TRBD1. Trimming removed 5 bases from V and 4 bases from J; junction bases left unmatched: 4. Germline CDR1 MNHEY, CDR2 SMNVEV (reference sequence). CDR3 length: 13 residues. CDR3 amino acids: CASSRQGGETQYF. CDR3 coding DNA: TGTGCCAGCAGTAGACAGGGTGGAGAGACCCAGTACTTC.

The chain joins TRBV6-5 to TRBJ1-2; D might be TRBD1 (5 bases). From germline, CDR1 is MNHEY and CDR2 SVGAGI. V gave up 8 bases and J gave up 4 bases, with 17 bases separating them. CDR3 size: 14 residues. CDR3 coding DNA: TGTGCCAGCTCGGTGACAGTAGAGGCCTATGGCTACACCTTC. Protein: CASSVTVEAYGYTF.

The chain combines TRBV6-5 with TRBJ1-5; tentative D call: TRBD1 (5 bases). The CDR3 is 15 residues long. The germline gives CDR1 MNHEY, CDR2 SVGAGI. Between the trimmed V and J ends, which lost 8 bases and 0 bases, there was a span of 14 bases. CDR3 region: CASRIIDSSNQPQHF. In DNA, the CDR3 is TGTGCCAGCCGGATTATAGACAGTAGCAATCAGCCCCAGCATTTT.

The chain carries TRBV5-1 and TRBJ2-5; D remains ambiguous. With 0 bases removed from V and 1 base from J, the gap between germline ends came to 7 bases. Germline assignment: CDR1 SGHRS and CDR2 YFSETQ. There are 14 residues in the CDR3. The DNA of the CDR3 is TGCGCCAGCAGCTTGGAACAGCTCCAAGAGACCCAGTACTTC. It translates to CASSLEQLQETQYF.

The rearrangement joins TRBV19 to TRBJ2-7; D is undetermined. CDR1 and CDR2 (germline): LNHDA, SQIVND (reference sequence). The CDR3 loop spans 16 amino acids. V lost 6 bases to trimming and J lost 2 bases, with 20 bases between them. CDR3 sequence (DNA): TGTGCCAGTAGCTTCCTGTGGTCGATGGAGCCCTACGAGCAGTACTTC. Amino acids: CASSFLWSMEPYEQYF. The whole variable domain, remainder taken from reference TRBV19 and TRBJ2-7, is DGGITQSPKYLFRKEGQNVTLSCEQNLNHDAMYWYRQDPGQGLRLIYYSQIVNDFQKGDIAEGYSVSREKKESFPLTVTSAQKNPTAFYLCASSFLWSMEPYEQYFGPGTRLTVT.

This clone has just a few counts. V is TRBV3-1 (or the pseudogene TRBV3-2) and J is TRBJ1-4; no reliable D call. This CDR3 is built from 14 residues. V was cut by 0 bases and J by 8 bases, with 10 bases left in between. The germline V gene has CDR1 LGHDT and CDR2 YNNKEL (reference sequence). Written as DNA, the CDR3 is TGTGCCAGCAGCCAAGACCCGCAGGCAGAAAAACTGTTTTTT. Translated, it gives CASSQDPQAEKLFF.

This chain connects TRBV5-1 to TRBJ1-2; 8 nucleotides line up with TRBD1. Germline loops: CDR1 SGHRS, CDR2 YFSETQ. J was trimmed by 3 bases and V by 4 bases; bases with no gene match: 11. This CDR3 region has 16 residues. Here the CDR3 DNA reads TGCGCCAGCAGCCGGACAGGGCAAGGGGAGGACTATGGCTACACCTTC. It yields the protein CASSRTGQGEDYGYTF. The entire variable domain, with the rest obtained from reference TRBV5-1 and TRBJ1-2, is as follows: KAGVTQTPRYLIKTRGQQVTLSCSPISGHRSVSWYQQTPGQGLQFLFEYFSETQRNKGNFPGRFSGRQFSNSRSEMNVSTLELGDSALYLCASSRTGQGEDYGYTFGSGTRLTVV.